One and the same sample provided the 30 T cell receptor beta chains below, sequenced in a study of T cell repertoires in cytomegalovirus infection. No antigens are known for them. Via MiXCR, TCRdb re-called the reads, giving one row per CDR3 protein. The sample includes 650,000 to 900,000 distinct CDR3 sequences, less than 35% of them seen just once. This specimen was cultured CD8+ T cells from PBMCs, taken from culture after CMV antigen stimulation. Source of these receptors: a human donor in good health (CMV status not recorded). Some clones in this sample may be carry-over from other donors' samples.

This clonotype has more than one count but fewer than ten. The chain carries TRBV9 and TRBJ2-3, with D uncertain. The germline V gene encodes CDR1 SGDLS and CDR2 YYNGEE. This CDR3 region has 14 residues. V lost 0 bases and J 4 bases, leaving 9 bases between the germline ends. CDR3 nucleotide sequence: TGTGCCAGCAGCGTAGTTTCTAGTCCAGATACGCAGTATTTT. Translation: CASSVVSSPDTQYF.

This chain joins TRBV5-6 and TRBJ2-7; possibly TRBD1 for D (6 bases). This CDR3 is built from 15 residues. Germline assignment: CDR1 SGHDT and CDR2 YYEEEE. Between the trimmed V and J ends, which lost 4 bases and 2 bases, there was a span of 16 bases. The CDR3 sequence: CASSIGTSGAYEQYF. The CDR3 DNA is TGTGCCAGCAGCATTGGGACATCCGGCGCCTACGAGCAGTACTTC.

The V and J genes are TRBV9 and TRBJ2-1, with D possibly matching TRBD2 (5 bases). The germline V and J ends were trimmed by 3 bases and 0 bases, with 13 bases remaining between them. Germline CDR1 is SGDLS and CDR2 is YYNGEE. The CDR3 covers 16 residues. The CDR3 protein is CASSGSGLSSYNEQFF. DNA for the CDR3: TGTGCCAGCAGCGGTTCGGGGTTAAGCTCCTACAATGAGCAGTTCTTC. Supplemented by reference TRBV9 and TRBJ2-1, the full variable domain reads DSGVTQTPKHLITATGQRVTLRCSPRSGDLSVYWYQQSLDQGLQFLIQYYNGEERAKGNILERFSAQQFPDLHSELNLSSLELGDSALYFCASSGSGLSSYNEQFFGPGTRLTVL.

This clonotype was detected once. This rearrangement joins TRBV6-1 to TRBJ2-7; possibly TRBD1 or TRBD2 for D (5 bases each). Per the germline V gene, CDR1 is MNHNS and CDR2 is SASEGT. V was clipped by 4 bases and J by 5 bases, with 6 bases between them. This CDR3 has 11 amino acids. The CDR3 sequence is CASSGDHEQYF. CDR3 DNA sequence: TGTGCCAGCAGTGGGGACCACGAGCAGTACTTC.

The chain links TRBV5-4 to TRBJ2-5, with 11 positions matching TRBD2. V gave up 4 bases and J gave up 0 bases; unmatched junction bases: 8. CDR3 length: 17 residues. In germline, CDR1 is SGHNT, CDR2 YYREEE (reference sequence). Here the CDR3 reads CASSPLAGGLHQETQYF. The CDR3 bases are TGTGCCAGCAGCCCCTTAGCGGGGGGGCTACACCAAGAGACCCAGTACTTC.

This clonotype turned up a few times. The chain joins TRBV19 to TRBJ1-1, with TRBD1 matching 9 bases. The CDR3 length is 16 residues. CDR1 and CDR2 (germline): LNHDA, SQIVND (reference sequence). V trimming: 5 bases; J trimming: 0 bases; junction bases outside the gene matches: 7. In nucleotides, the CDR3 is TGTGCCAGTAGTTTTGGGACAGGGATATTGAACACTGAAGCTTTCTTT. Protein product: CASSFGTGILNTEAFF.

With respect to this clonotype: Being one base from a much bigger clone, this may be a read error. The chain has TRBV7-6 and TRBJ2-5; 11 bases match TRBD2. CDR1 is SGHVS and CDR2 is FNYEAQ in the germline V gene. The CDR3 runs to 16 residues. The CDR3 sequence is CPSSQLAGEFQETQYF. CDR3 coding DNA: TGTCCCAGCAGCCAACTAGCGGGGGAGTTTCAAGAGACCCAGTACTTC.

This chain joins TRBV10-3 and TRBJ2-1, with 7 positions matching TRBD2. Trimming cost V 2 bases and J 0 bases; bases outside gene matches: 7. The CDR3 is made up of 17 amino acids. Germline V lookup: CDR1 ENHRY, CDR2 SYGVKD. The CDR3 sequence is CAISEKGSGYSYNEQFF. CDR3 nucleotides: TGTGCCATCAGTGAGAAAGGTAGCGGGTACTCCTACAATGAGCAGTTCTTC.

This chain connects TRBV7-9 to TRBJ1-6; no reliable D call. This CDR3 contains 15 residues. V gave up 4 bases and J gave up 4 bases, with 11 bases separating them. The germline CDR1 and CDR2 sequences are SEHNR and FQNEAQ (reference sequence). The CDR3: CASSSGRAYNSPLHF. CDR3 sequence (DNA): TGTGCCAGCAGCTCCGGGAGGGCTTATAATTCACCCCTCCACTTT.

This clonotype was detected only a few times. This rearrangement joins TRBV6-1 to TRBJ2-2; tentative D call: TRBD2 (7 bases). Trimming took off 7 bases at V and 3 bases at J, with 15 bases between the two ends. Looked up from germline, CDR1 is MNHNS and CDR2 is SASEGT. The length of the CDR3 is 15 residues. This CDR3 is CASKREQGDTGELFF. The CDR3 DNA sequence: TGTGCCAGCAAGCGGGAACAGGGCGACACCGGGGAGCTGTTTTTT.

This clonotype was observed a few times. The chain couples TRBV4-1 to TRBJ2-1; perhaps TRBD1 as D (5 bases). CDR1 and CDR2 from the germline V gene are MGHRA and YSYEKL. The CDR3 totals 15 residues. V was clipped by 6 bases and J by 0 bases, with 12 bases between them. The CDR3 coding sequence is TGCGCCAGCAGAGTCGTCGACAGCTCCTACAATGAGCAGTTCTTC. This codes for CASRVVDSSYNEQFF.

V and J are TRBV6-6 and TRBJ2-2, with D possibly TRBD1 on 6 matching bases. V shed 2 bases and J shed 1 base, with 20 bases lying between them. This CDR3 comprises 19 residues. Looked up from germline, CDR1 is MNHNY and CDR2 is SVGAGI (reference sequence). The CDR3 DNA reads TGTGCCAGCAGTTACACCTACGGACCCCAGGGACAGAACACCGGGGAGCTGTTTTTT. Translating it yields CASSYTYGPQGQNTGELFF.

This chain connects TRBV6-2 or TRBV6-3 to TRBJ1-1, with D hard to call. V was clipped by 2 bases and J by 5 bases, with 6 bases between them. The CDR3 has 12 residues. Per the germline V gene, CDR1 is MNHEY and CDR2 is SVGEGT. CDR3 nucleotides: TGTGCCAGCAGTTACGGGATTACTGAAGCTTTCTTT. It codes for CASSYGITEAFF.

There are a few counts of this clonotype. The chain combines TRBV7-2 with TRBJ2-1, with D perhaps TRBD2 (5 bases). Germline lookup yields CDR1 SGHTA and CDR2 FQGNSA. V lost 1 base and J 3 bases, leaving 13 bases between the germline ends. The CDR3 contains 16 residues. CDR3 sequence reads: CASSLGVLVGYNEQFF. CDR3 nucleotides: TGTGCCAGCAGCTTAGGGGTACTAGTGGGCTACAATGAGCAGTTCTTC.

The sample holds a few counts of this clonotype. The DNA for the CDR3 is TGTGCCAGCAGTTTATCTGTACAGGGGGCGCCGGCGCTTGGTGAAAAACTGTTTTTT. Its translation: CASSLSVQGAPALGEKLFF. The rearrangement uses TRBV27 and TRBJ1-4, with 9 bases that match TRBD1. The CDR3 is 19 residues long. Germline loops: CDR1 MNHEY, CDR2 SMNVEV (reference sequence). The ends lost 0 bases at V and 7 bases at J; junction bases unmatched: 15.

CDR3 bases: TGTGCCAGCACCGATAAAGGGGATGAGCAGTTCTTC. It encodes CASTDKGDEQFF. This chain joins TRBV12-3 or TRBV12-4 and TRBJ2-1; TRBD1 is a possible D gene (5 bases). The CDR3 contains 12 residues. V was trimmed by 7 bases and J by 8 bases, leaving 12 bases between them.

This clonotype was seen a handful of times. The gene calls are TRBV15 and TRBJ2-7; the D is unclear. The germline CDR1 and CDR2 sequences are LNHNV and YYDKDF (reference sequence). Trimming removed 5 bases from V and 5 bases from J, with 19 bases in between. CDR3 length: 15 amino acids. CDR3 loop: CATSDWFSTENEQYF. The CDR3 nucleotides read TGTGCCACCAGCGATTGGTTCAGTACCGAGAACGAGCAGTACTTC.

This clonotype was seen only once. The chain recombines TRBV5-1 with TRBJ2-3; 8 bases are shared with TRBD2. With 4 bases clipped from V and 5 bases from J, the junction kept 12 bases outside the gene matches. Germline V gives CDR1 SGHRS, CDR2 YFSETQ. The CDR3 spans 16 residues. CDR3 loop: CASSPGPGGHGDTQYF. As DNA, the CDR3 is TGCGCCAGCAGCCCGGGGCCGGGGGGGCATGGAGATACGCAGTATTTT.

This clonotype was counted between two and nine times. The chain employs TRBV28 and TRBJ2-7, with TRBD2 identical over 12 bases. This CDR3 contains 17 residues. V was clipped by 5 bases and J by 4 bases; unmatched bases: 12. Germline CDR1 is MDHEN and CDR2 is SYDVKM. The CDR3 loop reads CASSPTSGGLVGYEQYF. In DNA form, the CDR3 reads TGTGCCAGCAGTCCGACTAGCGGGGGACTCGTAGGATACGAGCAGTACTTC.

The V gene is TRBV27, the J gene TRBJ2-7; D gene unclear. The V end was cut by 6 bases, the J end by 0 bases, with 9 bases between. The germline CDR1 and CDR2 sequences are MNHEY and SMNVEV (reference sequence). The CDR3 spans 13 residues. The CDR3 protein is CASSPQSSYEQYF. CDR3 bases: TGTGCCAGCAGCCCACAGAGCTCCTACGAGCAGTACTTC.

This clonotype was seen a handful of times. V is TRBV6-2 or TRBV6-3 and J is TRBJ2-7, with 7 positions matching TRBD1. Germline V CDR1 and CDR2: MNHEY, SVGEGT. V lost 5 bases and J lost 3; bases outside the gene matches: 7. This CDR3 spans 14 amino acids. The CDR3 sequence: CASSGAHRGYEQYV. The CDR3 DNA reads TGTGCCAGCAGTGGGGCGCACAGGGGCTACGAGCAGTACGTC.

As for this clonotype: Since a much larger clone is just one base distant, this may be a read error. The CDR3: CVSSLSRQGKNYEQYF. In DNA, the CDR3 is TGTGTCAGCAGCTTAAGCCGACAGGGAAAAAACTACGAGCAGTACTTC. V usage is TRBV7-2 and J usage is TRBJ2-7; 7 bases are a match to TRBD1. This CDR3 is built from 16 residues. Germline V CDR1 and CDR2: SGHTA, FQGNSA.

This chain uses TRBV25-1 with TRBJ1-2; D ambiguous. CDR3 length: 15 residues. Trimming left V 2 bases short and J 2 bases short, with 12 bases between. Germline CDR1 MGHDK, CDR2 SYGVNS. The CDR3, as DNA: TGTGCCAGCAGTGAAAACGGGCCAGTCAACTATGGCTACACCTTC. It yields the protein CASSENGPVNYGYTF.

This clonotype was observed at least ten times. This sequence joins TRBV12-3 or TRBV12-4 and TRBJ1-3; tentative D call: TRBD1 (5 bases). The CDR3 totals 14 residues. V was trimmed by 7 bases and J by 9 bases, leaving 19 bases between them. The CDR3 nucleotides read TGTGCCAGCAAACTGACAGTTAGGATTTCCACCATATATTTT. Encoded protein: CASKLTVRISTIYF.

This clonotype was seen a few times. The rearrangement joins TRBV6-5 to TRBJ1-5; D call uncertain. CDR1 is MNHEY and CDR2 is SVGAGI in the germline V gene. This CDR3 has 12 amino acids. Trimming took 8 bases from V and 6 from J, leaving 11 bases between them. This CDR3 reads CASGPKFQPQHF. In DNA form, the CDR3 reads TGTGCCAGCGGACCCAAATTTCAGCCCCAGCATTTT.

This clonotype was seen many times. This chain uses TRBV6-2 or TRBV6-3 with TRBJ2-1; D may be TRBD1 (6 bases). Germline V CDR1 and CDR2: MNHEY, SVGEGT. The CDR3 extends over 16 amino acids. Trimming took 0 bases from V and 4 from J, leaving 13 bases between them. DNA for the CDR3: TGTGCCAGCAGTTACTCTGACAGGAGAGGTTACAATGAGCAGTTCTTC. Residues: CASSYSDRRGYNEQFF.

This clonotype occurred once. V and J are TRBV29-1 and TRBJ1-1; maybe TRBD1 (5 bases). Looked up from germline, CDR1 is SQVTM and CDR2 is ANQGSEA. Trimming took 3 bases from V and 0 from J, leaving 14 bases between them. This CDR3 comprises 15 residues. CDR3 sequence: CSVDNGTVMNTEAFF. The CDR3 DNA follows: TGCAGCGTTGATAACGGGACCGTTATGAACACTGAAGCTTTCTTT.

This clonotype has just a few counts. V is TRBV28 and J is TRBJ1-5; TRBD1 might be the D (5 bases). V was trimmed by 3 bases and J by 5 bases, leaving 11 bases between them. The CDR3 has 14 amino acids. Germline loops: CDR1 MDHEN, CDR2 SYDVKM. The CDR3, as DNA: TGTGCCAGCAGTTTGTGGGGCGGGGATCAGCCCCAGCATTTT. Encoded protein: CASSLWGGDQPQHF.

V is TRBV28 and J is TRBJ2-5; TRBD1 matches at 9 bases. The CDR3 covers 14 residues. The V gene end was trimmed by 1 base and the J gene end by 9 bases; junction bases not matched to a gene: 6. The germline gives CDR1 MDHEN, CDR2 SYDVKM. The CDR3 DNA is TGTGCCAGCAGTTTATTGGACAGGGGAGCCCCCCAGTACTTC. This translates into CASSLLDRGAPQYF.

The chain uses TRBV2 and TRBJ2-1; D remains unclear. This CDR3 has 12 amino acids. Germline CDR1 SNHLY, CDR2 FYNNEI. Trimming removed 4 bases from V and 9 bases from J, with 10 bases in between. CDR3 sequence (DNA): TGTGCCAGCAGTGTCGAATGGATTGAGCAGTTCTTC. It is translated as CASSVEWIEQFF.